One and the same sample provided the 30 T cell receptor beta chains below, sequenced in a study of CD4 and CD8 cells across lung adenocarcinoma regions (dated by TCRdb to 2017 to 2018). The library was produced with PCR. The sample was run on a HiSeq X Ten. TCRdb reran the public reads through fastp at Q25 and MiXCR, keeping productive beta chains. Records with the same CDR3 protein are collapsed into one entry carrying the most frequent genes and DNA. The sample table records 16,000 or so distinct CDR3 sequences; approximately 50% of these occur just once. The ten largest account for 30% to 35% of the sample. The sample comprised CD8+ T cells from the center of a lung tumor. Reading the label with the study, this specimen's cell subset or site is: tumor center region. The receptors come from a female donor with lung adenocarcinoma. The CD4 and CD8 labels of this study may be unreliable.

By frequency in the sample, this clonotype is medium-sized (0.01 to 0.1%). The CDR3 here is CASSYDGVWGRSGYTF. As DNA, the CDR3 is TGTGCCAGCAGTTATGATGGGGTGTGGGGTAGGAGTGGCTACACCTTC. The rearrangement uses TRBV6-5 and TRBJ1-2; D gene ambiguous. Germline lookup yields CDR1 MNHEY and CDR2 SVGAGI. V was pared by 3 bases and J by 7 bases, with 21 bases between. This CDR3 has 16 amino acids.

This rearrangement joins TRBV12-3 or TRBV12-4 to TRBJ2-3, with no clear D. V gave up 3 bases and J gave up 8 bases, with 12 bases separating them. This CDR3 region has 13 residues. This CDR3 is CASSLILAGTQYF. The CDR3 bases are TGTGCCAGCAGTTTGATTTTGGCCGGTACGCAGTATTTT.

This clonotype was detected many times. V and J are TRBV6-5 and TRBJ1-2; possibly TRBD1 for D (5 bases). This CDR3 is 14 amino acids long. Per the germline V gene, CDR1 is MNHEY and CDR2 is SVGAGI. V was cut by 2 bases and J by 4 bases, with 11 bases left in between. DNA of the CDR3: TGTGCCAGCAGTTACGGCTGGGACCCCTATGGCTACACCTTC. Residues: CASSYGWDPYGYTF.

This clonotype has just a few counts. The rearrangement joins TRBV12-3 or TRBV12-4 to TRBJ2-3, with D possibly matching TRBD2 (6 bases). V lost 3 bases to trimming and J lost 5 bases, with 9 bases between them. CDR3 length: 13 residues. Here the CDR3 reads CASSFWRVDTQYF. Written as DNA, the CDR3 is TGTGCCAGCAGTTTTTGGAGGGTAGATACGCAGTATTTT.

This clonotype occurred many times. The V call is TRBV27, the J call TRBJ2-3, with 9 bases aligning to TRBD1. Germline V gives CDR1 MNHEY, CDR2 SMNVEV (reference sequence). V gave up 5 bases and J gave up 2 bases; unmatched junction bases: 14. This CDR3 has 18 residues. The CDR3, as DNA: TGTGCCAGCAGTAAAGACCTACAGGGGGCTGTAGTCACAGATACGCAGTATTTT. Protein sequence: CASSKDLQGAVVTDTQYF.

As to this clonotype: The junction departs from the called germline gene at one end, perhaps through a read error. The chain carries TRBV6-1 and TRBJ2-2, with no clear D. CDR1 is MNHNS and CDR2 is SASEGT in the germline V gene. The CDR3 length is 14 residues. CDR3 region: CASSDLEPYKEQFF. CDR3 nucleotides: TGTGCCAGCAGTGATTTGGAGCCTTACAAGGAGCAGTTTTTT.

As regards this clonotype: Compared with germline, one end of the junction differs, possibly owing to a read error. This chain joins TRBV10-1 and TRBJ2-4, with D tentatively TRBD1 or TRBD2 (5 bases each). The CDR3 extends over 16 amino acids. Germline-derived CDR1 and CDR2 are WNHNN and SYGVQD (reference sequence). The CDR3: CASSVTGRCAKNIQYF. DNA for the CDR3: TGCGCCAGCAGCGTTACGGGGCGGTGTGCCAAAAATATTCAGTACTTC.

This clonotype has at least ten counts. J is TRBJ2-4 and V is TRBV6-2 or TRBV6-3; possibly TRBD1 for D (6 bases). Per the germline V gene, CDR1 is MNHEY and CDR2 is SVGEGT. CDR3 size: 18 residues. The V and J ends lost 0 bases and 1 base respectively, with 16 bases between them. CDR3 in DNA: TGTGCCAGCAGTTACTCGGAGACAGCCACAGGGGCCAAAAACATTCAGTACTTC. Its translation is CASSYSETATGAKNIQYF.

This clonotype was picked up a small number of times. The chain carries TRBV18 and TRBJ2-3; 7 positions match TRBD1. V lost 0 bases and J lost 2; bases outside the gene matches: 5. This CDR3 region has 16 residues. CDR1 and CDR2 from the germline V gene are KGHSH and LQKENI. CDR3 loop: CASSPPDRVYTDTQYF. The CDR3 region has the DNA TGTGCCAGCTCACCACCAGACAGGGTTTACACAGATACGCAGTATTTT.

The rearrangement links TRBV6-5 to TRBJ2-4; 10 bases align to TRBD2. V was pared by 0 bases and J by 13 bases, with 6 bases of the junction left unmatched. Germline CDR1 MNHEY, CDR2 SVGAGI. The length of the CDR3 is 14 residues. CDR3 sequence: CASSYSNSGGKQYF. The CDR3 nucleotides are TGTGCCAGCAGTTACTCGAATAGCGGGGGGAAGCAGTACTTC.

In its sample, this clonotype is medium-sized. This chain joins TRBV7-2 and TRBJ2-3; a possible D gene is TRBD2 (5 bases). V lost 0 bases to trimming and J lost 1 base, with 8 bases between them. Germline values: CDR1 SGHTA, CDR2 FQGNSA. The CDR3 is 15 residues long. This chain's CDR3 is CASSLAEGGTDTQYF. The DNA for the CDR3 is TGTGCCAGCAGCTTAGCTGAGGGAGGCACAGATACGCAGTATTTT.

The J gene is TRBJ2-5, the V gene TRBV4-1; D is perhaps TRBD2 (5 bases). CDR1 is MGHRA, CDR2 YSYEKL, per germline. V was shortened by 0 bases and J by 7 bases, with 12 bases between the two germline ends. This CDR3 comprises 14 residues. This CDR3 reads CASSQEGRARTQYF. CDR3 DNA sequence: TGCGCCAGCAGCCAAGAAGGGCGGGCCCGGACCCAGTACTTC.

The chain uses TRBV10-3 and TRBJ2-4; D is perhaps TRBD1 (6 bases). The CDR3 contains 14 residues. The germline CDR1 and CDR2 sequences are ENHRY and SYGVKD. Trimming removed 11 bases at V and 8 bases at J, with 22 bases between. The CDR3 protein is CAGLGGRGQDIQYF. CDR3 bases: TGTGCCGGGCTTGGGGGCCGTGGGCAAGACATTCAGTACTTC.

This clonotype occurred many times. The CDR3 spells CASSPGGSQRTGELFF. In DNA form, the CDR3 reads TGTGCCAGCAGCCCCGGGGGGTCCCAACGGACCGGGGAGCTGTTTTTT. The chain is built from TRBV7-6 and TRBJ2-2; 7 nucleotides agree with TRBD2. This CDR3 has 16 amino acids. Germline V gives CDR1 SGHVS, CDR2 FNYEAQ. J lost 5 bases, V lost 5 bases, and 11 bases had no gene match.

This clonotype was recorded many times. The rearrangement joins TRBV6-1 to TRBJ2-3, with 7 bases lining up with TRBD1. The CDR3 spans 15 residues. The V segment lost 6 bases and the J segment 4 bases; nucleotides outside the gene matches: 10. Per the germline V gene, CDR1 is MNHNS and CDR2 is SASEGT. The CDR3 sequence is CASSLTGYLADTQYF. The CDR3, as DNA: TGTGCCAGCAGCCTGACAGGGTATTTGGCAGATACGCAGTATTTT.

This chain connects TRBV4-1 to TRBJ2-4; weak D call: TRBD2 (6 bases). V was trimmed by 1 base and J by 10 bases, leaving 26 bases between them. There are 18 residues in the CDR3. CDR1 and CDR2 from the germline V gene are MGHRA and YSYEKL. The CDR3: CASSQADGARGGKDIQYF. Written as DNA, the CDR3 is TGCGCCAGCAGCCAAGCAGACGGGGCGCGGGGAGGCAAAGATATTCAGTACTTC.

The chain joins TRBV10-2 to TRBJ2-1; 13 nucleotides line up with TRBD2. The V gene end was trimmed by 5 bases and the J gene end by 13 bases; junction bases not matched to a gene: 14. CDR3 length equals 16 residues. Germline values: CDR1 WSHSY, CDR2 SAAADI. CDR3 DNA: TGCGCCAGCAGTCCGGGACTAGCGGGGATACAAGAGACCCAGTTCTTC. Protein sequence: CASSPGLAGIQETQFF.

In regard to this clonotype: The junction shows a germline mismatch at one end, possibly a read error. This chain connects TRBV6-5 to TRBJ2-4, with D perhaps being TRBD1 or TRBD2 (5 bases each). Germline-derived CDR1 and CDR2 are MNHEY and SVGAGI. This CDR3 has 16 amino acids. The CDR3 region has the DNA TGTGCCAGCAGTCCCTCGGGGCACCGAGCCAAAAATATGCAGTACTTT. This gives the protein CASSPSGHRAKNMQYF.

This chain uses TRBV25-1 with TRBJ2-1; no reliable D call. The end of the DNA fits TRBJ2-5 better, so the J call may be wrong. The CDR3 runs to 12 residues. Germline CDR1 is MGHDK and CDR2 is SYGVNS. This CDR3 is CASSEFERTQYF. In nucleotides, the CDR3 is TGTGCCAGCAGTGAATTTGAGAGAACCCAGTACTTC.

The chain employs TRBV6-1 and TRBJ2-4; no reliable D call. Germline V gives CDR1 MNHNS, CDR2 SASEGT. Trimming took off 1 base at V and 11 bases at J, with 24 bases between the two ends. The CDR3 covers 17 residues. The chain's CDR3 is CASSEVLPGRQQGFQYF. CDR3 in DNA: TGTGCCAGCAGTGAAGTACTGCCAGGCCGACAACAAGGGTTTCAGTACTTC.

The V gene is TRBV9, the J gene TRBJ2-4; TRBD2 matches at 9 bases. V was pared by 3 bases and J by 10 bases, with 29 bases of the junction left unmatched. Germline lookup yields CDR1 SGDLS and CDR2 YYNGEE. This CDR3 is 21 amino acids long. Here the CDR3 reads CASSGRGRGGSGVETKDIQYF. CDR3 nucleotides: TGTGCCAGCAGCGGACGCGGGCGGGGGGGGTCGGGGGTGGAAACCAAAGATATTCAGTACTTC.

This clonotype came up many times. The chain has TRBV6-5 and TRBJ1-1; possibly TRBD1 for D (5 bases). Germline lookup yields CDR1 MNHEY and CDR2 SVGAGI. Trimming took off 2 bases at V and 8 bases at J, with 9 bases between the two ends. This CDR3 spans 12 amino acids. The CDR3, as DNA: TGTGCCAGCAGTTACGGGGGTTTAGAAGCTTTCTTT. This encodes CASSYGGLEAFF.

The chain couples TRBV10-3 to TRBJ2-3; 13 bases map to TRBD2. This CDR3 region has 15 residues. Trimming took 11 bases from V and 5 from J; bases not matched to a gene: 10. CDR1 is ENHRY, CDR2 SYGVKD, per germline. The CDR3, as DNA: TGTGCCTCAGGGGGACTAGCGGGACGTGGAGATACGCAGTATTTT. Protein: CASGGLAGRGDTQYF.

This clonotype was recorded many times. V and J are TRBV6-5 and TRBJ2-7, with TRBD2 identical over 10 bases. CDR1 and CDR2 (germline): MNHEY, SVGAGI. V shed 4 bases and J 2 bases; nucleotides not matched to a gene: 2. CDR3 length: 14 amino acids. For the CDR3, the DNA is TGTGCCAGCAGTTCTAGCGGGGGCACCTACGAGCAGTACTTC. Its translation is CASSSSGGTYEQYF.

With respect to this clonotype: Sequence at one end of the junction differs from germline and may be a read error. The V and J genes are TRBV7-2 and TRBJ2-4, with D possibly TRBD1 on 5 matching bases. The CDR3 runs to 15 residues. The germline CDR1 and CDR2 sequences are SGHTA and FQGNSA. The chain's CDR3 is CARSLGRCYKNTQYF. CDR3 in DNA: TGTGCCCGCAGCCTGGGGCGGTGCTACAAAAATACGCAGTACTTC. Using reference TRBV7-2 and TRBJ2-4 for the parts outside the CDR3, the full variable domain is GAGVSQSPSNKVTEKGKDVELRCDPISGHTALYWYRQSLGQGLEFLIYFQGNSAPDKSGLPSDRFSAERTGGSVSTLTIQRTQQEDSAVYLCARSLGRCYKNTQYFGAGTRLSVL.

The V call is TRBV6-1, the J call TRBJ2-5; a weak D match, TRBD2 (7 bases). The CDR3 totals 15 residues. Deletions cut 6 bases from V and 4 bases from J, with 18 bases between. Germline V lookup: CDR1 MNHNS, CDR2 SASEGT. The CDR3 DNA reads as TGTGCCAGCAGGGACGAGTCGGGGGGCGGAGAGACCCAGTACTTC. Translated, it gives CASRDESGGGETQYF.

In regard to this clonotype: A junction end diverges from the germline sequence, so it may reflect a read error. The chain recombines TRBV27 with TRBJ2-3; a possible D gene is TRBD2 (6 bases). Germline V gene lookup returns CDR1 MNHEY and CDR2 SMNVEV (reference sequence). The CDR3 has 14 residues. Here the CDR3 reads CASSLGGVPDTQYF. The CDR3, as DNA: TGTGCCAGCAGTTTGGGCGGGGTCCCAGATACGCAGTATTTC.

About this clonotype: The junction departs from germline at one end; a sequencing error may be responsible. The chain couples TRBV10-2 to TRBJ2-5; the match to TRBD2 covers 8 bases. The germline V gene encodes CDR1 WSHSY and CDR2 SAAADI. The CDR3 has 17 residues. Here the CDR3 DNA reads TGCGCCAGCAGTGAGGGGCCCGGGGGGGGGGAGGAAGAGACGCAGTACTTT. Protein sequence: CASSEGPGGGEEETQYF.

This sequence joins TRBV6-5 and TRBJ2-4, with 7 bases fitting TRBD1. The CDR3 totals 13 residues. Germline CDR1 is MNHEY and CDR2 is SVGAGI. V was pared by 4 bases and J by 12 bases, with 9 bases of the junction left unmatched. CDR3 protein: CASSSTGEDTQYF. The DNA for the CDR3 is TGTGCCAGCAGTTCTACAGGGGAAGATACTCAGTACTTC.

CDR3: CASSVLAGSYNEQFF. The DNA of the CDR3 is TGTGCCAGCAGTGTCTTAGCGGGCTCCTACAATGAGCAGTTCTTC. This rearrangement joins TRBV6-1 to TRBJ2-1; 7 bases map to TRBD2. J lost 0 bases, V lost 4 bases, and 3 bases had no gene match. CDR3 size: 15 residues. Germline V lookup: CDR1 MNHNS, CDR2 SASEGT.